Listed below are T cell receptor beta chains from one sample, sequenced in a study of blood T cell repertoires in COVID-19. The assay was immunoSEQ multiplex PCR, and TCRdb's table has in-frame clones only and misses some. This table holds about 200,000 clones, 70% to 90% found once. The sample comprised peripheral blood. The receptors were gathered from a man aged 55 to 70 with active or convalescent COVID-19. Each CDR3 is given with its conserved first and last residue.

v_call	j_call	cdr3_aa
TRBV15	TRBJ1-1	CATSRELRSTEAFF
TRBV19	TRBJ2-1	CASMRWAGAYNEQFF
TRBV9	TRBJ2-7	CASSAQGQGYEQYF
TRBV4-1	TRBJ2-3	CASSPTWLAGGFGTDTQYF
TRBV2	TRBJ2-1	CASSVRDSRQFF
TRBV10-3	TRBJ1-6	CAISGQGPYNSPLHF
TRBV29-1	TRBJ1-1	CSVSRGWSSSTEAFF
TRBV7-3	TRBJ2-3	CASSSGTGSFDTQYF
TRBV4-2	TRBJ1-4	CASSQDDRGREKLFF
TRBV4-2	TRBJ2-3	CASSQVPGGGYTQYF
TRBV15	TRBJ1-1	CATSGHLNTEAFF
TRBV9	TRBJ2-2	CASSVGSGISLNAGELFF
TRBV11-1	TRBJ2-4	CASSLLPGTEVCF
TRBV13	TRBJ2-3	CASSSPGTDTQYF
TRBV2	TRBJ2-7	CASKVGGSSYEQYF
TRBV2	TRBJ1-1	CASSELQGASEAFF
TRBV30	TRBJ2-7	CAWSVKSYEQYF
TRBV7-8	TRBJ1-6	CASSLGMGADNSPLHF
TRBV6-5	TRBJ2-7	CASSLDYSTYEQYF
TRBV15	TRBJ2-1	CATSRGTGGNEQFF
TRBV27	TRBJ2-5	CASSLGTGAQTQYF
TRBV5-1	TRBJ2-7	CASSFSSPGLILIDEQYF
TRBV5-1	TRBJ2-3	CASSLSPTQFQTDTQYF
TRBV5-1	TRBJ1-5	CASRADKSNQPQHF
TRBV5-1	TRBJ2-1	CASSRGTGDYNEQFF
TRBV5-1	TRBJ2-7	CASMEGSVNEQYF
TRBV5-1	TRBJ2-6	CASSLGLVSGANVLTF
TRBV19	TRBJ1-2	CASSLQVFNYGYTF
TRBV6-5	TRBJ2-7	CASRRGQTYEQYF
TRBV19	TRBJ2-1	CASSTELYNEQFF
TRBV4-1	TRBJ2-7	CASSQAGSGAYEQYF
TRBV6-5	TRBJ2-2	CASSYHTGAAGELFF
TRBV6-5	TRBJ2-7	CASFGLYEQYF
TRBV3-1/TRBV3-2	TRBJ2-5	CASSLPLTRGGETQYF
TRBV5-1	TRBJ2-5	CASSPRQLQETQYF
TRBV4-2	TRBJ2-6	CASSQDPRVVSGANVLTF
TRBV29-1	TRBJ1-2	CSVLRGSDRGHGYTF
TRBV4-2	TRBJ2-3	CASSQGSTGTSRRTDTQYF
TRBV18	TRBJ2-1	CASSPGLNNEQFF
TRBV6-5	TRBJ1-2	CASRRQDRSNYGYTF
TRBV5-5	TRBJ1-4	CASSPRTGANEKLFF
TRBV21-1	TRBJ2-2	CASYPGGAGGPIPGTGELFF
TRBV30	TRBJ2-3	CAQTSQQYF
TRBV3-1/TRBV3-2	TRBJ1-1	CARSQGGGGRAFEAFF
TRBV4-1	TRBJ2-3	CASSQSSLGTDTQYF
TRBV7-9	TRBJ2-1	CASSLDGGGEQFF
TRBV29-1	TRBJ2-2	CSARPGTANTGKLFF
TRBV3-1/TRBV3-2	TRBJ1-1	CASSPITGGADEAFF